The 15 T cell receptor beta chains presented below share a single source sample, sequenced in a study of shared clonotypes between healthy human individuals. Generated by immunoSEQ multiplex PCR, the TCRdb table keeps only in-frame clones and is missing some. The data hold under 2.5 million clones, with approximately 90% observed a single time. Sequencing was carried out using naive CD4+ T cells from PBMCs. Indicated subset: CD45RA+ positively selected. These receptors were obtained from a man aged 18 to 29 in good health. Some clones in this sample may be carry-over from other donors' samples.

The chain has TRBV18 and TRBJ1-2; 7 nucleotides align to TRBD1. The V and J ends lost 2 bases and 4 bases, in that order; junction bases with no gene match: 10. Germline assignment: CDR1 KGHSH and CDR2 LQKENI. The CDR3 has 16 residues. CDR3 protein: CASSPGYATGSYGYTF. CDR3 nucleotides: TGTGCCAGCTCACCAGGCTACGCGACAGGGTCCTATGGCTACACCTTC.

Comments on this clone: Different DNA sequences within this sample yield the same CDR3. V usage is TRBV11-2 and J usage is TRBJ2-5, with D hard to call. Germline V gene lookup returns CDR1 SGHAT and CDR2 FQNNGV. CDR3 length: 13 amino acids. V lost 3 bases to trimming and J lost 2 bases, with 7 bases between them. The CDR3 loop reads CASSLRRQETQYF. DNA for the CDR3: TGTGCCAGCAGCTTGCGAAGGCAAGAGACCCAGTACTTC.

The chain has TRBV6-5 and TRBJ1-2, with TRBD1 as a possible D gene (5 bases). The V end was cut by 2 bases, the J end by 0 bases, with 13 bases between. The CDR3 length is 16 residues. From germline, CDR1 is MNHEY and CDR2 SVGAGI. The CDR3 region is CASSYAGTYPNYGYTF. In DNA form, the CDR3 reads TGTGCCAGCAGTTACGCCGGGACCTACCCTAACTATGGCTACACCTTC.

In its sample, this clone was seen once. The chain is built from TRBV15 and TRBJ2-1; weak D call: TRBD2 (6 bases). Germline lookup yields CDR1 LNHNV and CDR2 YYDKDF (reference sequence). The CDR3 totals 16 residues. The V end was cut by 3 bases, the J end by 7 bases, with 19 bases between. CDR3 sequence: CATSRGGMVVRNEQFF. The DNA for the CDR3 is TGTGCCACCAGCAGGGGCGGGATGGTGGTGAGAAATGAGCAGTTCTTC.

The V and J genes are TRBV7-8 and TRBJ2-2; the D gene is possibly TRBD1 (5 bases). Germline V gene lookup returns CDR1 SGHVS and CDR2 FQNEAQ. The V gene lost 1 base and the J gene lost 5 bases, with 14 bases spanning the gap. This CDR3 is built from 16 residues. The CDR3 sequence: CASSLGSGPRTGELFF. CDR3 DNA sequence: TGTGCCAGCAGCTTAGGGTCAGGGCCGCGGACCGGGGAGCTGTTTTTT.

The CDR3 spells CASSFIRVPDTQYF. The CDR3 nucleotides are TGTGCCAGCAGTTTTATCAGGGTCCCAGATACGCAGTATTTT. V is TRBV27 and J is TRBJ2-3, with TRBD1 as a possible D gene (5 bases). Germline lookup yields CDR1 MNHEY and CDR2 SMNVEV (reference sequence). This CDR3 is built from 14 residues. Trimming removed 3 bases at V and 4 bases at J, with 11 bases between.

This clone was detected only once. V usage is TRBV11-2 and J usage is TRBJ2-3, with D tentatively TRBD2 (6 bases). Germline CDR1 SGHAT, CDR2 FQNNGV. This CDR3 region has 15 residues. The V end lost 2 bases, the J end lost 5 bases, and 14 bases lay between the germline ends. The CDR3 loop reads CASSLLGSGGDTQYF. The CDR3 coding sequence is TGTGCCAGCAGCTTATTAGGTAGCGGAGGAGATACGCAGTATTTT. The whole variable domain, remainder taken from reference TRBV11-2 and TRBJ2-3, is EAGVAQSPRYKIIEKRQSVAFWCNPISGHATLYWYQQILGQGPKLLIQFQNNGVVDDSQLPKDRFSAERLKGVDSTLKIQPAKLEDSAVYLCASSLLGSGGDTQYFGPGTRLTVL.

The genes are TRBV30 and TRBJ2-7; TRBD2 matches at 7 bases. This CDR3 contains 12 residues. Per germline, CDR1 GTSNPN and CDR2 SVGIG (reference sequence). The V gene end was trimmed by 4 bases and the J gene end by 5 bases; junction bases not matched to a gene: 5. CDR3 in DNA: TGTGCCTGGAAGCGCGGGAGTGACGAGCAGTACTTC. Translation gives CAWKRGSDEQYF.

The chain joins TRBV28 to TRBJ2-1; 8 nucleotides agree with TRBD2. Germline V gene sequence: CDR1 MDHEN, CDR2 SYDVKM. There are 16 residues in the CDR3. J was trimmed by 5 bases and V by 2 bases; bases with no gene match: 8. The CDR3 spells CASSLQASGPNNEQFF. The CDR3 nucleotides read TGTGCCAGCAGTTTACAAGCTAGCGGGCCCAACAATGAGCAGTTCTTC.

V is TRBV2 and J is TRBJ2-7; no definite D call. V was clipped by 3 bases and J by 9 bases, with 9 bases between them. The CDR3 consists of 11 residues. CDR1 is SNHLY and CDR2 is FYNNEI in the germline V gene. The CDR3: CASSEIGWQYF. The DNA for the CDR3 is TGTGCCAGCAGTGAGATCGGATGGCAGTACTTC.

The V and J genes are TRBV7-3 and TRBJ2-1, with TRBD2 matching 9 bases. V shed 2 bases and J 8 bases; nucleotides not matched to a gene: 10. CDR3 length: 16 amino acids. Germline CDR1 SGHTA, CDR2 FQGTGA. The CDR3 region is CASSLGLAGRADEQFF. The CDR3 coding sequence is TGTGCCAGCAGCTTAGGTCTAGCGGGAAGGGCGGATGAGCAGTTCTTC.

The V gene is TRBV5-1, the J gene TRBJ2-7, with a possible D match to TRBD1 (5 bases). The CDR3 contains 14 residues. The germline gives CDR1 SGHRS, CDR2 YFSETQ. Deletions cut 0 bases from V and 2 bases from J, with 9 bases between. Here the CDR3 DNA reads TGCGCCAGCAGCTTGGTGGACACCCCCTACGAGCAGTACTTC. Translation: CASSLVDTPYEQYF.

This chain connects TRBV9 to TRBJ1-3, with 9 nucleotides matching TRBD1. The CDR3 runs 16 residues. Germline V lookup: CDR1 SGDLS, CDR2 YYNGEE. Trimming at V came to 4 bases and at J to 11 bases, leaving 16 bases not matched to a gene. The CDR3 bases are TGTGCCAGCAGCCCGGAGGGGGGGACAGGGAGGTCCGCCATATATTTT. Its translation is CASSPEGGTGRSAIYF.

V is TRBV4-1 and J is TRBJ1-2; D unclear. Germline lookup yields CDR1 MGHRA and CDR2 YSYEKL. CDR3 size: 14 residues. With 1 base removed from V and 8 bases from J, the gap between germline ends came to 14 bases. CDR3 protein: CASSQVSELGGYTF. The CDR3 DNA follows: TGCGCCAGCAGCCAAGTCTCGGAATTGGGGGGCTACACCTTC.

The genes are TRBV5-6 and TRBJ2-7, with 12 bases aligning to TRBD2. J lost 3 bases, V lost 0 bases, and 1 base had no gene match. Germline CDR1 reads SGHDT; CDR2 reads YYEEEE. This CDR3 spans 15 amino acids. CDR3: CASSLGLAGVYEQYF. In DNA form, the CDR3 reads TGTGCCAGCAGCTTGGGACTAGCGGGAGTCTACGAGCAGTACTTC.